The 22 T cell receptor beta chains below come from one sample, sequenced in a study of shared clonotypes between healthy human individuals. Only in-frame clones appear in the TCRdb table, and some are missing; sequencing was by immunoSEQ multiplex PCR. Altogether roughly 660,000 clones are present, around 91% being singletons, with the ten largest covering 30% to 40%. The sample comprised memory CD8+ T cells from PBMCs. Described subset: CD45RO+ cells pooled with CCR7-negative TemRA cells. The receptor source for this set is a man between 18 and 29 years old in good health. Some clones in this sample may be carry-over from other donors' samples.

CDR3 DNA sequence: TGTGCCAGCAGCGTTCGGCGGGAGATCCGAACCGGGGAGCTGTTTTTT. Translation: CASSVRREIRTGELFF. The rearrangement links TRBV9 to TRBJ2-2, with TRBD2 identical over 7 bases. Germline trimming cut 2 bases from V and 5 bases from J; bases unmatched to any gene: 9. CDR1 is SGDLS and CDR2 is YYNGEE in the germline V gene. The CDR3 length is 16 residues.

The chain joins TRBV28 to TRBJ1-1; 9 positions match TRBD1. Germline V gene data show CDR1 as MDHEN and CDR2 as SYDVKM. This CDR3 comprises 14 residues. The V segment lost 0 bases and the J segment 5 bases; nucleotides outside the gene matches: 1. CDR3 loop: CASSLWTGGTEAFF. Here the CDR3 DNA reads TGTGCCAGCAGTTTATGGACAGGGGGGACTGAAGCTTTCTTT.

As DNA, the CDR3 is TGTGCCAGCAGTGTCTCCGGGACAGGGGGATTGTACTATGGCTACACCTTC. It translates to CASSVSGTGGLYYGYTF. This chain links TRBV2 with TRBJ1-2, with 11 bases that match TRBD1. Trimming at V came to 4 bases and at J to 3 bases, leaving 10 bases not matched to a gene. The CDR3 contains 17 residues. CDR1 is SNHLY, CDR2 FYNNEI, per germline.

V and J are TRBV11-2 and TRBJ1-2; D gene ambiguous. CDR1 is SGHAT, CDR2 FQNNGV, per germline. The CDR3 is 15 residues long. Trimming stripped 6 bases from V and 5 bases from J, with 19 bases between. The CDR3 is CASRPSRVHLYGYTF. The CDR3 nucleotides read TGTGCCAGCAGACCGTCGCGGGTTCACCTTTATGGCTACACCTTC.

The J gene is TRBJ2-1, the V gene TRBV28; D not resolved. The CDR3 consists of 13 residues. Trimming left V 3 bases short and J 2 bases short, with 5 bases between. Per the germline V gene, CDR1 is MDHEN and CDR2 is SYDVKM. Here the CDR3 DNA reads TGTGCCAGCAGTTTGTCACCCTACAATGAGCAGTTCTTC. This codes for CASSLSPYNEQFF.

Details on this clone: Additional DNA sequences in this sample encode the identical CDR3. CDR3 DNA sequence: TGTGCCAGCAGTTTAACAAGGTCTTCCTACGAGCAGTACTTC. It encodes CASSLTRSSYEQYF. The chain carries TRBV27 and TRBJ2-7, with D unclear. CDR3 length: 14 residues. Trimming cost V 2 bases and J 1 base, with 9 bases left between them. Germline-derived CDR1 and CDR2 are MNHEY and SMNVEV (reference sequence).

The CDR3: CASSLGGVASGSYNEQFF. For the CDR3, the DNA is TGCGCCAGCAGCTTGGGTGGTGTCGCTAGCGGGAGCTACAATGAGCAGTTCTTC. The V and J genes are TRBV5-1 and TRBJ2-1; 10 nucleotides agree with TRBD2. CDR3 length: 18 amino acids. Trimming took 0 bases from V and 3 from J; bases not matched to a gene: 9. The germline V gene encodes CDR1 SGHRS and CDR2 YFSETQ.

The V call is TRBV7-9, the J call TRBJ2-2; the match to TRBD1 covers 7 bases. The junction had 4 bases not matched to a gene; V was cut back by 5 bases and J by 1 base. The CDR3 has 15 residues. CDR1 SEHNR and CDR2 FQNEAQ come from the germline V gene (reference sequence). CDR3 amino acids: CASSPDRRNTGELFF. The CDR3 coding sequence is TGTGCCAGCAGCCCGGACAGGCGGAACACCGGGGAGCTGTTTTTT.

The chain recombines TRBV19 with TRBJ1-1; D might be TRBD1 (6 bases). The CDR3 loop spans 17 amino acids. In germline, CDR1 is LNHDA, CDR2 SQIVND (reference sequence). V lost 4 bases and J lost 1, with 19 bases in between. This CDR3 reads CASSSLFRGFANTEAFF. For the CDR3, the DNA is TGTGCCAGTAGTAGCTTATTCAGGGGATTTGCGAACACTGAAGCTTTCTTT.

The rearrangement joins TRBV11-3 to TRBJ2-3; the D is unclear. The CDR3 runs 14 residues. Germline V gives CDR1 SGHNT, CDR2 YENEEA. Between the trimmed V and J ends, which lost 5 bases and 2 bases, there was a span of 11 bases. This chain's CDR3 is CASSDGLNTDTQYF. As DNA, the CDR3 is TGTGCCAGCAGCGATGGGCTCAACACAGATACGCAGTATTTT.

The chain joins TRBV14 to TRBJ2-5; perhaps TRBD2 as D (6 bases). Trimming cost V 1 base and J 1 base, with 7 bases left between them. Germline V gene lookup returns CDR1 SGHDN and CDR2 FVKESK. The CDR3 sequence is 14 residues long. CDR3 nucleotide sequence: TGTGCCAGCAGCCAAGGTAGCGGCCAAGAGACCCAGTACTTC. This codes for CASSQGSGQETQYF. The full variable domain, in which reference TRBV14 and TRBJ2-5 provide the parts outside the CDR3, is EAGVTQFPSHSVIEKGQTVTLRCDPISGHDNLYWYRRVMGKEIKFLLHFVKESKQDESGMPNNRFLAERTGGTYSTLKVQPAELEDSGVYFCASSQGSGQETQYFGPGTRLLVL.

The chain couples TRBV30 to TRBJ1-3; D gene uncertain. CDR1 and CDR2 (germline): GTSNPN, SVGIG (reference sequence). This CDR3 contains 11 residues. Trimming stripped 4 bases from V and 4 bases from J, with 5 bases between. The CDR3 nucleotides read TGTGCCTGGAATCAGGGAAACACCATATATTTT. This sequence encodes CAWNQGNTIYF.

The rearrangement links TRBV9 to TRBJ2-2; the match to TRBD2 covers 13 bases. Germline trimming cut 4 bases from V and 6 bases from J; bases unmatched to any gene: 12. This CDR3 comprises 18 residues. CDR1 is SGDLS and CDR2 is YYNGEE in the germline V gene. CDR3 coding DNA: TGTGCCAGCAGCCCACCTCGGGGAACTAGCGGGAGGGCCGGGGAGCTGTTTTTT. Translation: CASSPPRGTSGRAGELFF.

This clone has a handful of counts. This chain's CDR3 is CASTQGLAYNEQFF. CDR3 coding DNA: TGTGCCAGCACCCAGGGACTAGCGTACAATGAGCAGTTCTTC. The chain uses TRBV27 and TRBJ2-1; 10 bases are a match to TRBD2. Germline V gene data show CDR1 as MNHEY and CDR2 as SMNVEV (reference sequence). This CDR3 contains 14 residues. Losses at the gene ends were 7 bases for V and 4 bases for J; bases not matched to a gene: 4.

This clone was recorded a few times. This CDR3 reads CASSSTRTTSGGNMNEQFF. The CDR3 DNA sequence: TGTGCCAGCAGCTCGACCAGGACGACTAGCGGGGGGAATATGAATGAGCAGTTCTTC. V is TRBV7-9 and J is TRBJ2-1; 13 bases align to TRBD2. With V trimmed by 4 bases and J by 7 bases, 16 bases remained unmatched. Germline V lookup: CDR1 SEHNR, CDR2 FQNEAQ (reference sequence). The CDR3 has 19 amino acids.

This rearrangement joins TRBV7-3 to TRBJ2-2, with a possible D match to TRBD1 (6 bases). In germline, CDR1 is SGHTA, CDR2 FQGTGA. The CDR3 totals 15 residues. V was clipped by 5 bases and J by 9 bases, with 19 bases between them. CDR3 DNA: TGTGCCAGCAGCCCAGACAGGCCACCAATCCGGGAGCTGTTTTTT. It codes for CASSPDRPPIRELFF.

This clone appeared a few times. The gene calls are TRBV4-2 and TRBJ2-7; D tentatively reads TRBD1 or TRBD2 (5 bases each). CDR1 is LGHNA, CDR2 YNFKEQ, per germline. V was trimmed by 4 bases and J by 2 bases, leaving 15 bases between them. CDR3 length: 15 residues. The CDR3 here is CASSLTPGQAYEQYF. As DNA, the CDR3 is TGTGCCAGCAGCCTAACACCGGGGCAGGCCTACGAGCAGTACTTC.

CDR3 protein: CATSRSRTGIRHF. CDR3 in DNA: TGTGCCACCAGCAGATCACGCACAGGGATAAGGCATTTT. The rearrangement links TRBV15 to TRBJ1-5; D possibly corresponds to TRBD1 (6 bases). The germline V gene has CDR1 LNHNV and CDR2 YYDKDF (reference sequence). The CDR3 consists of 13 residues. Trimming left V 2 bases short and J 15 bases short, with 17 bases between.

The chain couples TRBV28 to TRBJ2-7; TRBD2 matches 11 bases. Per the germline V gene, CDR1 is MDHEN and CDR2 is SYDVKM. V dropped 4 bases and J dropped 2; count of bases not matched to a gene: 13. The CDR3 has 18 residues. CDR3 protein: CASSSFRTTSGGTYEQYF. For the CDR3, the DNA is TGTGCCAGCAGTTCCTTCCGCACAACTAGCGGGGGAACCTACGAGCAGTACTTC.

As regards this clone: One junction end does not reproduce the germline sequence, and a read error may be involved. The chain employs TRBV6-1 and TRBJ2-7; D may be TRBD1 (5 bases). CDR3 length: 14 residues. Germline V gene lookup returns CDR1 MNHNS and CDR2 SASEGT. The CDR3 DNA is TGTGCCAGCAGCCGACCGACAGCGTCCTCCGAGCAGTACTTC. Amino acid sequence: CASSRPTASSEQYF.

V and J are TRBV29-1 and TRBJ2-7; 9 nucleotides agree with TRBD2. Germline trimming cut 6 bases from V and 3 bases from J; bases unmatched to any gene: 3. CDR1 and CDR2 (germline): SQVTM, ANQGSEA. CDR3 length: 12 residues. The CDR3 reads CSVAGGVYEQYF. The CDR3 region has the DNA TGCAGCGTAGCGGGAGGAGTCTACGAGCAGTACTTC.

The chain has TRBV5-4 and TRBJ2-1; 13 positions agree with TRBD2. Trimming at V came to 4 bases and at J to 2 bases, leaving 9 bases not matched to a gene. The CDR3 spans 18 residues. Germline values: CDR1 SGHNT, CDR2 YYREEE (reference sequence). In DNA form, the CDR3 reads TGTGCCAGCAGCCCGGGACTAGCGGGACCCAAGACCTACAATGAGCAGTTCTTC. As protein: CASSPGLAGPKTYNEQFF.